The 30 T cell receptor beta chains given below trace back to one sample, sequenced in a study of OX40 agonist ivuxolimab in advanced cancers. The assay was immunoSEQ multiplex PCR, and TCRdb's table has in-frame clones only and misses some. Of some 44,000 clones detected, around 80% appear once; the ten largest clones hold about 5.5%. The sequenced sample was CD4+ or CD8+ T cells sorted from blood, obtained in a trial of the OX40 agonist ivuxolimab. These receptors were taken from an adult with an advanced solid tumor such as melanoma, head and neck, liver or kidney cancer.

This clone occurred once. This chain connects TRBV11-2 to TRBJ2-1, with D perhaps given as TRBD1 or TRBD2 (5 bases each). The CDR3 runs to 15 residues. Trimming removed 1 base from V and 12 bases from J, with 19 bases in between. The germline V gene encodes CDR1 SGHAT and CDR2 FQNNGV. The CDR3 loop reads CASSLAGTGIYAQFF. The CDR3 region has the DNA TGTGCCAGCAGCTTAGCAGGGACGGGGATTTATGCGCAGTTCTTC.

The V gene is TRBV7-9, the J gene TRBJ1-3; 7 bases map to TRBD1. The CDR3 covers 16 residues. J lost 0 bases, V lost 1 base, and 3 bases had no gene match. Germline V lookup: CDR1 SEHNR, CDR2 FQNEAQ (reference sequence). The CDR3 spells CASSLGTGSSGNTIYF. The CDR3 DNA is TGTGCCAGCAGCTTAGGGACAGGAAGCTCTGGAAACACCATATATTTT.

This chain connects TRBV28 to TRBJ1-5, with D unclear. V lost 5 bases and J 3 bases, leaving 5 bases between the germline ends. Looked up from germline, CDR1 is MDHEN and CDR2 is SYDVKM. The CDR3 is made up of 12 amino acids. CDR3 DNA: TGTGCCAGCAGTGAGCTCAATCAGCCCCAGCATTTT. Translating gives CASSELNQPQHF.

The genes are TRBV5-6 and TRBJ1-5; D is unresolved. The germline V and J ends were trimmed by 1 base and 6 bases, with 11 bases remaining between them. This CDR3 has 14 residues. Germline loops: CDR1 SGHDT, CDR2 YYEEEE. CDR3 protein: CASSLREVLQPQHF. The CDR3 nucleotides are TGTGCCAGCAGCTTGAGGGAGGTTCTTCAGCCCCAGCATTTT.

The CDR3 bases are TGTGCCAGCAGTGATACTAGCGGGACAGGGGGCACATGGGAGACCCAGTACTTC. Residues: CASSDTSGTGGTWETQYF. The chain carries TRBV25-1 and TRBJ2-5; 12 bases are a match to TRBD1. The CDR3 has 18 amino acids. J gave up 5 bases and V 3 bases, and 13 bases lay outside the gene matches. Germline V gene lookup returns CDR1 MGHDK and CDR2 SYGVNS.

This clone was recorded a few times. This chain joins TRBV5-6 and TRBJ1-1; D gene uncertain. CDR1 and CDR2 (germline): SGHDT, YYEEEE. This CDR3 comprises 13 residues. Trimming shortened V by 3 bases and J by 6 bases, and 12 bases separated the two germline ends. CDR3 bases: TGTGCCAGCAGCTCCAGAATCTTTTCTGAAGCTTTCTTT. This gives the protein CASSSRIFSEAFF.

This rearrangement joins TRBV30 to TRBJ2-1, with 10 bases lining up with TRBD2. The germline gives CDR1 GTSNPN, CDR2 SVGIG (reference sequence). Unmatched junction bases numbered 4, after V lost 6 bases and J lost 5 bases. There are 13 residues in the CDR3. CDR3 DNA: TGTGCCTGTGAGCGGGAGGGCCACAATGAGCAGTTCTTC. Its translation is CACEREGHNEQFF.

The chain carries TRBV19 and TRBJ1-1; D call uncertain. Per germline, CDR1 LNHDA and CDR2 SQIVND (reference sequence). V was clipped by 6 bases and J by 8 bases, with 16 bases between them. The CDR3 totals 13 residues. The CDR3 loop reads CASSVFPGSEAFF. The CDR3 coding sequence is TGTGCCAGTAGCGTATTCCCGGGTTCCGAAGCTTTCTTT.

The J gene is TRBJ2-2, the V gene TRBV19; TRBD2 aligns across 14 bases. Germline-derived CDR1 and CDR2 are LNHDA and SQIVND (reference sequence). The CDR3 spans 15 residues. With 4 bases clipped from V and 15 bases from J, the junction kept 10 bases outside the gene matches. For the CDR3, the DNA is TGTGCCAGTAGTAAAACGGCGACTAGCGGGAGGGGTTTGTTTTTT. This sequence encodes CASSKTATSGRGLFF.

J is TRBJ2-2 and V is TRBV9; D may be TRBD1 (6 bases). Germline lookup yields CDR1 SGDLS and CDR2 YYNGEE. V lost 2 bases, J lost 5 bases, and 19 bases lay in between. The CDR3 extends over 17 amino acids. CDR3 nucleotide sequence: TGTGCCAGCAGCGTGCAGGGGCCCCCCTTCGGGACCGGGGAGCTGTTTTTT. Protein sequence: CASSVQGPPFGTGELFF.

This rearrangement joins TRBV5-1 to TRBJ2-6; D might be TRBD1 (6 bases). The V end was cut by 4 bases, the J end by 0 bases, with 14 bases between. CDR1 is SGHRS, CDR2 YFSETQ, per germline. There are 17 residues in the CDR3. CDR3 sequence (DNA): TGCGCCAGCAGCCGAAACAGGGAACCCTCTGGGGCCAACGTCCTGACTTTC. It yields the protein CASSRNREPSGANVLTF.

This clone is medium-sized by share. The chain couples TRBV5-1 to TRBJ2-7, with 9 bases lining up with TRBD1. V shed 2 bases and J 0 bases; nucleotides not matched to a gene: 6. Germline assignment: CDR1 SGHRS and CDR2 YFSETQ. This CDR3 spans 16 amino acids. This chain's CDR3 is CASSFNTGGISYEQYF. Here the CDR3 DNA reads TGCGCCAGCAGCTTTAACACAGGGGGCATCTCCTACGAGCAGTACTTC.

In its sample, this clone was seen a few times. The CDR3 coding sequence is TGTGCCAGCAGCTTCTGGTCTAGCGGGAGCGCCGGGGAGCTGTTTTTT. Amino acid sequence: CASSFWSSGSAGELFF. The chain is built from TRBV7-9 and TRBJ2-2, with 10 bases identical to TRBD2. This CDR3 comprises 16 residues. The V gene's germline CDR1 is SEHNR and CDR2 FQNEAQ (reference sequence). V lost 3 bases and J lost 6; bases outside the gene matches: 7.

The chain uses TRBV7-8 and TRBJ2-7; the match to TRBD1 covers 9 bases. The junction had 11 bases not matched to a gene; V was cut back by 2 bases and J by 6 bases. Per the germline V gene, CDR1 is SGHVS and CDR2 is FQNEAQ. The CDR3 is 16 residues long. DNA of the CDR3: TGTGCCAGCAGCTTAATGGGTCGGACAGGGGTCCGCGAGCAGTACTTC. Encoded protein: CASSLMGRTGVREQYF. Full variable domain (outside the CDR3, taken from reference TRBV7-8 and TRBJ2-7): GAGVSQSPRYKVAKRGQDVALRCDPISGHVSLFWYQQALGQGPEFLTYFQNEAQLDKSGLPSDRFFAERPEGSVSTLKIQRTQQEDSAVYLCASSLMGRTGVREQYFGPGTRLTVT.

The chain combines TRBV6-5 with TRBJ1-5; a possible D gene is TRBD1 (6 bases). V dropped 0 bases and J dropped 12 bases, with 12 bases sitting between them. The CDR3 is made up of 13 amino acids. Germline CDR1 MNHEY, CDR2 SVGAGI. CDR3 nucleotides: TGTGCCAGCAGTTACTCCAGGGGTGGAGTCCAGCATTTT. This gives the protein CASSYSRGGVQHF.

The chain recombines TRBV5-5 with TRBJ2-3; TRBD2 is a possible D gene (6 bases). The germline CDR1 and CDR2 sequences are SGHKS and YYEKEE (reference sequence). The V gene lost 2 bases and the J gene lost 5 bases, with 12 bases spanning the gap. The CDR3 is made up of 14 amino acids. The CDR3: CASSFWGVEDTQYF. CDR3 nucleotides: TGTGCCAGCAGCTTTTGGGGGGTTGAAGATACGCAGTATTTT.

Sample share makes this clone medium-sized. This rearrangement joins TRBV6-5 to TRBJ2-2; maybe TRBD2 (5 bases). The CDR3 runs to 14 residues. Germline V gene sequence: CDR1 MNHEY, CDR2 SVGAGI. Trimming took off 3 bases at V and 7 bases at J, with 12 bases between the two ends. The CDR3 bases are TGTGCCAGCAGTTATATGGCCGACTACGGGGAGCTGTTTTTT. The encoded protein is CASSYMADYGELFF.

The genes are TRBV18 and TRBJ2-4; TRBD1 matches at 7 bases. J gave up 1 base and V 6 bases, and 15 bases lay outside the gene matches. Germline V gene lookup returns CDR1 KGHSH and CDR2 LQKENI. The CDR3 contains 18 residues. The CDR3 region has the DNA TGTGCCAGCTCCCCAAGGGGGTTAGGGGGCAACGCCAAAAACATTCAGTACTTC. Translation: CASSPRGLGGNAKNIQYF.

J is TRBJ1-5 and V is TRBV7-8, with D possibly matching TRBD1 (5 bases). With 5 bases removed from V and 5 bases from J, the gap between germline ends came to 16 bases. Germline CDR1 reads SGHVS; CDR2 reads FQNEAQ. This CDR3 is built from 15 residues. The CDR3 here is CASSQQARADQPQHF. CDR3 DNA sequence: TGTGCCAGCAGCCAACAGGCGAGGGCTGATCAGCCCCAGCATTTT.

The chain uses TRBV29-1 and TRBJ2-3; 7 bases agree with TRBD1. There are 13 residues in the CDR3. V dropped 4 bases and J dropped 2; count of bases not matched to a gene: 3. Germline values: CDR1 SQVTM, CDR2 ANQGSEA. Here the CDR3 DNA reads TGCAGCGTTGGGGGACAGAACACAGATACGCAGTATTTT. Its protein product is CSVGGQNTDTQYF.

The chain is built from TRBV7-8 and TRBJ2-3, with D tentatively TRBD1 (5 bases). This CDR3 contains 14 residues. V lost 0 bases, J lost 9 bases, and 13 bases lay in between. In germline, CDR1 is SGHVS, CDR2 FQNEAQ. CDR3 in DNA: TGTGCCAGCAGCTTAGCGACAGTGCTAACAACGCAGTATTTT. Its translation is CASSLATVLTTQYF.

The rearrangement joins TRBV19 to TRBJ2-7; weak D call: TRBD1 (6 bases). Trimming took off 6 bases at V and 5 bases at J, with 20 bases between the two ends. Germline V gene sequence: CDR1 LNHDA, CDR2 SQIVND (reference sequence). This CDR3 comprises 15 residues. The CDR3 nucleotides are TGTGCCAGTAGCCCCTATCTATCAGGGACAAACGAGCAGTACTTC. Amino acid sequence: CASSPYLSGTNEQYF.

The genes are TRBV5-1 and TRBJ1-2; D might be TRBD1 (5 bases). Germline loops: CDR1 SGHRS, CDR2 YFSETQ. The ends were cut back, 0 bases at V and 5 bases at J, with 11 bases in the middle. The CDR3 covers 14 residues. This CDR3 reads CASSLERQGYGYTF. The CDR3 bases are TGCGCCAGCAGCTTGGAGAGGCAGGGATATGGCTACACCTTC. The whole variable domain, filled in from reference TRBV5-1 and TRBJ1-2, reads KAGVTQTPRYLIKTRGQQVTLSCSPISGHRSVSWYQQTPGQGLQFLFEYFSETQRNKGNFPGRFSGRQFSNSRSEMNVSTLELGDSALYLCASSLERQGYGYTFGSGTRLTVV.

The J gene is TRBJ1-5, the V gene TRBV2, with 10 bases lining up with TRBD1. V lost 6 bases to trimming and J lost 7 bases; unmatched junction nucleotides: 6. The CDR3 covers 14 residues. Germline CDR1 SNHLY, CDR2 FYNNEI. CDR3 region: CASRVTGGAQPQHF. The CDR3 coding sequence is TGTGCCAGCAGGGTGACAGGGGGCGCGCAGCCCCAGCATTTT.

The rearrangement uses TRBV10-3 and TRBJ2-1; 7 bases line up with TRBD1. The CDR3 has 16 residues. CDR1 is ENHRY and CDR2 is SYGVKD in the germline V gene. Germline trimming cut 4 bases from V and 3 bases from J; bases unmatched to any gene: 9. The CDR3 here is CAISGRPGQIYNEQFF. The CDR3 region has the DNA TGTGCCATCAGTGGACGTCCGGGACAGATCTACAATGAGCAGTTCTTC.

This chain uses TRBV15 with TRBJ2-3; D is possibly TRBD2 (6 bases). The germline V gene has CDR1 LNHNV and CDR2 YYDKDF (reference sequence). Trimming left V 0 bases short and J 6 bases short, with 7 bases between. The CDR3 sequence is 13 residues long. CDR3 sequence: CATSRDRGDTQYF. The DNA of the CDR3 is TGTGCCACCAGCAGAGATCGGGGGGATACGCAGTATTTT.

This rearrangement joins TRBV29-1 to TRBJ2-1; tentatively, D is TRBD2 (5 bases). Germline V CDR1 and CDR2: SQVTM, ANQGSEA. Trimming left V 6 bases short and J 9 bases short, with 18 bases between. This CDR3 comprises 13 residues. CDR3 sequence reads: CSVVRSSGLEQFF. The DNA for the CDR3 is TGCAGCGTCGTCCGGAGTAGTGGACTTGAGCAGTTCTTC.

This sequence joins TRBV19 and TRBJ1-5; possibly TRBD1 for D (5 bases). CDR3 size: 17 residues. Germline loops: CDR1 LNHDA, CDR2 SQIVND (reference sequence). V lost 4 bases, J lost 6 bases, and 22 bases lay in between. CDR3 DNA: TGTGCCAGTAGTACCCACCTTAGTATGGGGGAGGGTCAGCCCCAGCATTTT. Translating gives CASSTHLSMGEGQPQHF.

The V call is TRBV7-8, the J call TRBJ1-1; 10 bases are shared with TRBD1. The CDR3 spans 16 residues. Germline CDR1 reads SGHVS; CDR2 reads FQNEAQ. V shed 4 bases and J 1 base; nucleotides not matched to a gene: 6. The CDR3 DNA reads TGTGCCAGCAGCTCCTCGACAGGGGGCGCGAACACTGAAGCTTTCTTT. It specifies CASSSSTGGANTEAFF. Complete variable domain (other parts from reference TRBV7-8 and TRBJ1-1): GAGVSQSPRYKVAKRGQDVALRCDPISGHVSLFWYQQALGQGPEFLTYFQNEAQLDKSGLPSDRFFAERPEGSVSTLKIQRTQQEDSAVYLCASSSSTGGANTEAFFGQGTRLTVV.

The chain combines TRBV28 with TRBJ1-5; D might be TRBD1 (6 bases). The germline V and J ends were trimmed by 8 bases and 8 bases, with 19 bases remaining between them. The CDR3 is 14 amino acids. Germline V lookup: CDR1 MDHEN, CDR2 SYDVKM. The CDR3 loop reads CASVTGKSLEPQHF. For the CDR3, the DNA is TGTGCCAGCGTTACAGGGAAATCCTTAGAGCCCCAGCATTTT.